The source of this TCR beta chain is a study of shared clonotypes between healthy human individuals. Study results and limitations: Clonotype sharing among the donors was expected to vary with sequencing depth. Relative to clonotypes present in all four donors, those not shared had lower generation probabilities.

Subsets obtained from CD4+ cells comprised CD45RA+ naive and CD45RA-negative memory cells. Roughly 27,000 T cell genomes, or around 0.2 ug DNA, went into the sorted-subset replicate PCRs. TCRdb's table, derived via immunoSEQ multiplex PCR, lists solely in-frame clones and lacks some. Of roughly 2.6 million clones listed, over 85% are singletons. Germline lookup yields CDR1 ENHRY and CDR2 SYGVKD. The CDR3 spans 14 residues. V shed 2 bases and J shed 4 bases, with 11 bases lying between them. Note on this clone: Antigen unknown.

The chain recombines TRBV10-3 with TRBJ1-2; D unclear. The source material was naive CD4+ T cells sorted from blood. Subset reported: CD45RA+ positively selected. The source is a young man in good health. Here the CDR3 DNA reads TGTGCCATCAGTGAGGCGGGCCCCTCCTATGGCTACACCTTC. Protein sequence: CAISEAGPSYGYTF.